This T cell receptor (beta chain) derives from a study of blood T cell repertoires in COVID-19. Turning to the study itself: Specimens from acute and convalescent COVID-19 originated in the United States, Italy and Spain. T cells, B-cell-depleted T cells, or PBMCs provided the cDNA or gDNA that served as material.

V dropped 5 bases and J dropped 7; count of bases not matched to a gene: 5. The length of the CDR3 is 14 residues. From germline, CDR1 is SGHRS and CDR2 YFSETQ. Per the original methods: Quantification of nucleated cells was approximated via reference gene primer amplification. Sequencing was performed with immunoSEQ multiplex PCR; in TCRdb, only in-frame clones are kept and a portion is missing. V, J and clone size derive from that table, while D and trimming were established from the DNA sequence. Among around 67,000 clones listed, over 70% were seen once. The TCR sequence derives from a woman in her seventies with acute or convalescent COVID-19. The rearrangement links TRBV5-1 to TRBJ2-1, with 11 bases identical to TRBD2. Sequenced sample: peripheral blood. The DNA of the CDR3 is TGCGCCAGCAGTTATGCTAGCGGGAGGAATGAGCAGTTCTTC. Translation: CASSYASGRNEQFF.